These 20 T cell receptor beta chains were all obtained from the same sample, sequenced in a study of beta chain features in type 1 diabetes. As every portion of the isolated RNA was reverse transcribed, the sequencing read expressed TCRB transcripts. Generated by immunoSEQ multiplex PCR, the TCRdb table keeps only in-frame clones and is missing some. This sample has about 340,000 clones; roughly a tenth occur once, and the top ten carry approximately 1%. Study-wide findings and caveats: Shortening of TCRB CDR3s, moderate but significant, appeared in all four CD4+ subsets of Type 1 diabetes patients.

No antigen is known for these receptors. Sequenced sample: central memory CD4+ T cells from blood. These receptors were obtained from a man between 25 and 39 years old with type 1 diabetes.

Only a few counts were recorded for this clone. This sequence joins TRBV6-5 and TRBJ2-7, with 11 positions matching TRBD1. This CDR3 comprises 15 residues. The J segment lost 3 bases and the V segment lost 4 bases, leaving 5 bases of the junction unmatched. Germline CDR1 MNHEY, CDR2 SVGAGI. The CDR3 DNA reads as TGTGCCAGCAGTTCCTGGACAGGGGGCAGCTACGAGCAGTACTTC. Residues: CASSSWTGGSYEQYF.

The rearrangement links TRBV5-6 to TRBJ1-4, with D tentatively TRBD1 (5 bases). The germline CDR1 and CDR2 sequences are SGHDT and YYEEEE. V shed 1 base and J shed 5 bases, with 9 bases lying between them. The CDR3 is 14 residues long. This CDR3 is CASSLRDGNEKLFF. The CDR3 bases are TGTGCCAGCAGCTTGCGGGACGGGAATGAAAAACTGTTTTTT.

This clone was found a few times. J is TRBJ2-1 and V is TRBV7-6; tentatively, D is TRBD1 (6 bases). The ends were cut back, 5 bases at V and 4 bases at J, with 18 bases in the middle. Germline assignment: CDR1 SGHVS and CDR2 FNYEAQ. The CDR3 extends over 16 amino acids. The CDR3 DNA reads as TGTGCCAGCAGCCCAGGGGCCAGGTTCCCTTACAATGAGCAGTTCTTC. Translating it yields CASSPGARFPYNEQFF.

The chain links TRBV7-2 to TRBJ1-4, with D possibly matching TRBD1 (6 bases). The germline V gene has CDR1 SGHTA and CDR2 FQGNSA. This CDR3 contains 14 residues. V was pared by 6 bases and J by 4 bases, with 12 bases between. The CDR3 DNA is TGTGCCAGCAGTTCCGACAGGCTTAATGAAAAACTGTTTTTT. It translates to CASSSDRLNEKLFF.

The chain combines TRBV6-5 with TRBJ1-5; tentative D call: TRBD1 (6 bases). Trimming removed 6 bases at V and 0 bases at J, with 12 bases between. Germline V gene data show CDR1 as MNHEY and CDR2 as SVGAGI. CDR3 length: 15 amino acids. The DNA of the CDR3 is TGTGCCAGCAGGAACCACAGGGATAGCAATCAGCCCCAGCATTTT. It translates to CASRNHRDSNQPQHF.

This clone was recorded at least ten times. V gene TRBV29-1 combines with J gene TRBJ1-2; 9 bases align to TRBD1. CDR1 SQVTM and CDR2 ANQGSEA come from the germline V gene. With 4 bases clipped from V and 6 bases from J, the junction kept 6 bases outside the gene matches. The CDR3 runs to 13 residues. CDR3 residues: CSVAVQGANGYTF. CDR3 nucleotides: TGCAGCGTTGCCGTACAGGGGGCCAATGGCTACACCTTC. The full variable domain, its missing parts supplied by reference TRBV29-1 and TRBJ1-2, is SAVISQKPSRDICQRGTSLTIQCQVDSQVTMMFWYRQQPGQSLTLIATANQGSEATYESGFVIDKFPISRPNLTFSTLTVSNMSPEDSSIYLCSVAVQGANGYTFGSGTRLTVV.

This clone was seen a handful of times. CDR3 DNA sequence: TGTGCCAGCAGGAAAAACTATGGCTACACCTTC. This sequence encodes CASRKNYGYTF. The chain combines TRBV28 with TRBJ1-2; D unresolved. CDR3 length equals 11 residues. V lost 6 bases to trimming and J lost 2 bases, with 4 bases between them. Germline V CDR1 and CDR2: MDHEN, SYDVKM.

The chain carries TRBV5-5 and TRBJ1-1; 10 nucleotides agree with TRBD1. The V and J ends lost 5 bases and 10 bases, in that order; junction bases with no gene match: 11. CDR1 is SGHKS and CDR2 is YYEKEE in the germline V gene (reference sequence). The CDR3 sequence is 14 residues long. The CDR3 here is CASRAGTGELRAFF. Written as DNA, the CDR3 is TGTGCCAGCAGGGCCGGGACAGGGGAACTTCGAGCTTTCTTT.

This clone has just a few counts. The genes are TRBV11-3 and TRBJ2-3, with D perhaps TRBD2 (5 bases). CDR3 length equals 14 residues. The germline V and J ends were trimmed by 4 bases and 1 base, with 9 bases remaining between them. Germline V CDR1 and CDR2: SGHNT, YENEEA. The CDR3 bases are TGTGCCAGCAGCTCAGGAGCGGGCACAGATACGCAGTATTTT. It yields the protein CASSSGAGTDTQYF.

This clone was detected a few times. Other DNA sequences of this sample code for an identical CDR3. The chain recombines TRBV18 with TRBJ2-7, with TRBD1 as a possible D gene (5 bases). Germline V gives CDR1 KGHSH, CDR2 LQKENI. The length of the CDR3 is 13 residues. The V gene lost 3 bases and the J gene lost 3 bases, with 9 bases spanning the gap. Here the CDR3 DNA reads TGTGCCAGCTCACCGGGGCAGGTCTACGAGCAGTACTTC. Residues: CASSPGQVYEQYF.

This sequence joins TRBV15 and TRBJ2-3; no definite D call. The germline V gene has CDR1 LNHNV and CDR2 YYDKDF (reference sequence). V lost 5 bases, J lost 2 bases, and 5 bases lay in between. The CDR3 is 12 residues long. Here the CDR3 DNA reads TGTGCCACCAGCCGGGCCACAGATACGCAGTATTTT. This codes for CATSRATDTQYF.

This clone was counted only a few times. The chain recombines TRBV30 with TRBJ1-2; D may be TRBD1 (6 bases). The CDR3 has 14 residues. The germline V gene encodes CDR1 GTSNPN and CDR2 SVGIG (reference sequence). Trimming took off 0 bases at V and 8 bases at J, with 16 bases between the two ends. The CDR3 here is CAWSVLTGIRGYTF. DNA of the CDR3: TGTGCCTGGAGTGTACTCACAGGGATAAGGGGCTACACCTTC.

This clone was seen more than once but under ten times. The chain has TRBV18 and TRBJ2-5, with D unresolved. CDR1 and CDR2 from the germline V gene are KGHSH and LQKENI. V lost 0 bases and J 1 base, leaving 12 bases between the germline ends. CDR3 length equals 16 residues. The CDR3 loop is CASSPPEAAPQETQYF. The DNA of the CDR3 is TGTGCCAGCTCACCACCAGAGGCAGCCCCCCAAGAGACCCAGTACTTC.

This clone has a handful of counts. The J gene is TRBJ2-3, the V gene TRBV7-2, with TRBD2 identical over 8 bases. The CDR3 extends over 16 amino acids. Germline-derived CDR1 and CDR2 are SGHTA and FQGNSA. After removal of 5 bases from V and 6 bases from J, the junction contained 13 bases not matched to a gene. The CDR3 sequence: CASSHLSGARTDTQYF. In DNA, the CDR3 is TGTGCCAGCAGCCACCTTAGCGGGGCGCGAACCGATACGCAGTATTTT.

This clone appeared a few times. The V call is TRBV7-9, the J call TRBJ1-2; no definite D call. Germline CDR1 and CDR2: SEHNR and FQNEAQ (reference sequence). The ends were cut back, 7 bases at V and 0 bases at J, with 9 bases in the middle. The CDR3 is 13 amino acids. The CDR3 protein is CASTTNSNYGYTF. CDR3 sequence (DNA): TGTGCCAGCACGACAAACTCTAACTATGGCTACACCTTC.

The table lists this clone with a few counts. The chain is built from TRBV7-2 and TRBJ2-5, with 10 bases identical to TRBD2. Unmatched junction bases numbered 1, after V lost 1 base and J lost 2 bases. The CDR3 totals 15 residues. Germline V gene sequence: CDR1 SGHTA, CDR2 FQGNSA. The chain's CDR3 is CASSLGTSGQETQYF. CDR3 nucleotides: TGTGCCAGCAGCTTAGGGACTAGCGGACAAGAGACCCAGTACTTC.

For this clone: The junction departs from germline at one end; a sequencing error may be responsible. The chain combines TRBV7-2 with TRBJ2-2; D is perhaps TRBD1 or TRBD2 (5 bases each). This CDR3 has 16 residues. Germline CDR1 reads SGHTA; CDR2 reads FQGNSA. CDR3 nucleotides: TGCGCCAGCAGCCAAGCCGGGACGGTGAACACCGGGGAGCTGTTTTTT. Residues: CASSQAGTVNTGELFF. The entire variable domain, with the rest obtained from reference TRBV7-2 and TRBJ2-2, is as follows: GAGVSQSPSNKVTEKGKDVELRCDPISGHTALYWYRQSLGQGLEFLIYFQGNSAPDKSGLPSDRFSAERTGGSVSTLTIQRTQQEDSAVYLCASSQAGTVNTGELFFGEGSRLTVL.

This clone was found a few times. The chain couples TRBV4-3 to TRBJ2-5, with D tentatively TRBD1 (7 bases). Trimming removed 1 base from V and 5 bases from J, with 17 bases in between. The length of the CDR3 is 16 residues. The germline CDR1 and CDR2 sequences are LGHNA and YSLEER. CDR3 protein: CASSQGAGGNMETQYF. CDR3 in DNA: TGCGCCAGCAGCCAAGGAGCAGGGGGGAACATGGAGACCCAGTACTTC.

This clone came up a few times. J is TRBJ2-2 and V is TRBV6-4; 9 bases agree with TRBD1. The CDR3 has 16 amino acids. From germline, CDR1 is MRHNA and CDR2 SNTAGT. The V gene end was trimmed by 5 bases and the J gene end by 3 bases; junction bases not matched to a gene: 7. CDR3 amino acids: CASSKDRGSDTGELFF. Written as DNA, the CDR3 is TGTGCCAGCAGTAAGGACAGGGGATCTGACACCGGGGAGCTGTTTTTT.

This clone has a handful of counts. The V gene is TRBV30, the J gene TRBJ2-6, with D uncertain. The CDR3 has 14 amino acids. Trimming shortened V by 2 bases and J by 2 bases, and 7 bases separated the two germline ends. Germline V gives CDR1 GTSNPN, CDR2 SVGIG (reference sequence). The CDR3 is CAWSLLPGANVLTF. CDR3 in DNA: TGTGCCTGGAGTCTGCTGCCTGGGGCCAACGTCCTGACTTTC.